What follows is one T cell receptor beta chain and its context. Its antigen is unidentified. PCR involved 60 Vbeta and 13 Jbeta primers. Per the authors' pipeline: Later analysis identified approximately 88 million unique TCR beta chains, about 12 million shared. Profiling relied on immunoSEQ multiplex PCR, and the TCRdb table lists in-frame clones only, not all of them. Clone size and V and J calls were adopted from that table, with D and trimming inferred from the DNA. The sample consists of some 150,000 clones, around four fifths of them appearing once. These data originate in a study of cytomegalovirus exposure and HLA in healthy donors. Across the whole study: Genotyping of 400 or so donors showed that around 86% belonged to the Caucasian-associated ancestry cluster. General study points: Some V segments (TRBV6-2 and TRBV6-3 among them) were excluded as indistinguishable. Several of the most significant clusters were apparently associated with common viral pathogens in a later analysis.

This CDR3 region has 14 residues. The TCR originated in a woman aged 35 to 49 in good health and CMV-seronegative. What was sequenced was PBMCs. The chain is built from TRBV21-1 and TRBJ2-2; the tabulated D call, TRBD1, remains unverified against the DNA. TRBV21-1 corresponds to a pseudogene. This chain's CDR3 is CASSKTDYTGELFF. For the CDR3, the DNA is TGTGCCAGCAGCAAAACAGATTACACCGGGGAGCTGTTTTTT.